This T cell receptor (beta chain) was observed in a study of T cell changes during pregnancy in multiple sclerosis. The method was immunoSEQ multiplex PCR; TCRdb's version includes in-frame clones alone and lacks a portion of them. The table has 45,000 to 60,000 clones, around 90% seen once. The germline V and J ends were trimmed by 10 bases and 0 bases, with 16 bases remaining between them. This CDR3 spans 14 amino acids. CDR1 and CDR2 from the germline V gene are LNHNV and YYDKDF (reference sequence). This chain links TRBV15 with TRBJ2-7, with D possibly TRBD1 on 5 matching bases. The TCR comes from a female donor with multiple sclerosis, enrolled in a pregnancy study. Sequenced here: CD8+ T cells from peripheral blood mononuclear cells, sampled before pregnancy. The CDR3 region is CAISYGQGSYEQYF. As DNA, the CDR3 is TGTGCCATTTCGTACGGGCAGGGCTCCTACGAGCAGTACTTC.